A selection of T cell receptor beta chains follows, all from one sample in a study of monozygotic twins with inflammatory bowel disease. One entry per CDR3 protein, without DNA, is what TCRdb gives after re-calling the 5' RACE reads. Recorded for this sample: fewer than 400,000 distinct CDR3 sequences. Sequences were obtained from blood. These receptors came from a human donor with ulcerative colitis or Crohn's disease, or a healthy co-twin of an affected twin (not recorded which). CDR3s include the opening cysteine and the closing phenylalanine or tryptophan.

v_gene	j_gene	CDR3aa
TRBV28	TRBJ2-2	CASSQGQLGELFF
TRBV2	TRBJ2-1	CASKTGNEQFF
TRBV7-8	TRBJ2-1	CASSIGKRNEQFF
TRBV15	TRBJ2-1	CATSGVIGLDNEQFF
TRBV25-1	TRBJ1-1	CASSEDHSWTEAFF
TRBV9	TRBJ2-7	CASSFGLGYEQNF
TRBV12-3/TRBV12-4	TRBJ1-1	CASSFRGAAEAFF
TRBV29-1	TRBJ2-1	CSVGSGRAVSYNEQFF
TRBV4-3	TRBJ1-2	CASSPSRANYGYTF
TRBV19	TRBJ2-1	CASEHDEDNEQFF
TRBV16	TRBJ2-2	CASSQSQAVAGELFF
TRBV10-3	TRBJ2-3	CAISESRTSGGPTDTQYF
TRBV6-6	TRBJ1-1	CASRLDGNTEAFF
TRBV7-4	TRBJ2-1	CASSPSRGGRSYNEQFF
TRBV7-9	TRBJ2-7	CASSLAAPSYEQYF
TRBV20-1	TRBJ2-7	CSARAWTGSYEQYF
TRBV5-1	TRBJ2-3	CASSWPGLRDTQYF
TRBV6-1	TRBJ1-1	CASSRTGRGTEAFF
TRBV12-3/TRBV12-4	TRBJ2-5	CASSFFMATGGAETQYF
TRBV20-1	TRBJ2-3	CSAIPGTGGTDTQYF
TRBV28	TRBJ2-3	CASHLAAADTQYF
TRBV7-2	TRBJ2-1	CASNPRGRGLLLNEQFF
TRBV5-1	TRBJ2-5	CASSSIPRQTLYQETQYF
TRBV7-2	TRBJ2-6	CASSFGTGPGRANVLTF
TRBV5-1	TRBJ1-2	CASSLDDPKGYTF
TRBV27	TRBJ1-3	CASSFRLNSGNTIYF
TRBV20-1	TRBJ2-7	CSAREAGLYEQYF
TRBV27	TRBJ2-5	CATGRGGTALQTQYF
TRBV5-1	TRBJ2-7	CASSLGTSNYEQYF
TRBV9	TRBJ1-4	CASSPRGRGNWANEKLFF
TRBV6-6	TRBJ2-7	CASSYSAFEQYF
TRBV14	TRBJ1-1	CASSQGGTEAFF
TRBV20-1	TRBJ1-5	CSARGQGSYQPQHF
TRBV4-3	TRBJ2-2	CASSPESGRPGELFF
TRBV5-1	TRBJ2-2	CASSLGTLNTGELFF
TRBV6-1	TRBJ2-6	CASGTPDGANVLTF
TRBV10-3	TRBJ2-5	CAISELAAYQETQYF
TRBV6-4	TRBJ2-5	CASSGDYGETQYF
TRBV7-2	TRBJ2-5	CASSTRGQETQYF
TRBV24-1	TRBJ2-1	CATSKSGYNEQFF
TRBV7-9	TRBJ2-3	CASRAAGGPTDTQYF
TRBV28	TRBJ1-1	CASRPVQGDWEAFF
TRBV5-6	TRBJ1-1	CASSLVGIGTEAFF
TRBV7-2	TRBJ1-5	CASSFNAQPQHF
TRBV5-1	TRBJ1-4	CASSSGTGDEKLFF
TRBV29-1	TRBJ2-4	CSVKQGIRDIQYF
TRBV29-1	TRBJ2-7	CSVDLGDEQYF
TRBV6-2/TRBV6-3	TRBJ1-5	CASRDRSPQPQHF
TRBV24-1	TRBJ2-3	CATKRTGLGTDTQYF